The 15 T cell receptor beta chains reported below all come from one sample, sequenced in a study of T-cell reconstitution after alpha-beta-depleted transplantation in children. It was with unique molecular identifiers that the TCRbeta library was prepared. TCRdb independently ran MiXCR on the PCR reads; one entry per CDR3 protein. Of about 610,000 distinct CDR3 sequences in the sample, about 10% are singletons; the top ten hold 4% to 5%. This sample comprised PBMCs from the stem cell graft donor, obtained from the stem cell graft. The source is a human donor who donated a stem cell graft to a child with acute myeloid leukemia.

This clonotype was observed many times. The V gene is TRBV9, the J gene TRBJ2-6, with 8 bases lining up with TRBD1. In germline, CDR1 is SGDLS, CDR2 YYNGEE. The CDR3 sequence is 16 residues long. The junction had 4 bases not matched to a gene; V was cut back by 4 bases and J by 1 base. CDR3 amino acids: CASSPRDRSGANVLTF. CDR3 coding DNA: TGTGCCAGCAGCCCCCGGGACAGGTCTGGGGCCAACGTCCTGACTTTC. Full variable domain (rest looked up from reference TRBV9 and TRBJ2-6): DSGVTQTPKHLITATGQRVTLRCSPRSGDLSVYWYQQSLDQGLQFLIQYYNGEERAKGNILERFSAQQFPDLHSELNLSSLELGDSALYFCASSPRDRSGANVLTFGAGSRLTVL.

This clonotype has a handful of counts. The chain links TRBV29-1 to TRBJ2-5, with D maybe TRBD2 (5 bases). Germline CDR1 reads SQVTM; CDR2 reads ANQGSEA. V lost 6 bases and J 4 bases, leaving 9 bases between the germline ends. This CDR3 spans 11 amino acids. The CDR3 loop reads CSVTRGETQYF. The CDR3, as DNA: TGCAGCGTCACCCGGGGAGAGACCCAGTACTTC.

The chain combines TRBV7-8 with TRBJ2-1; D gene ambiguous. The CDR3 runs 13 residues. The V gene lost 2 bases and the J gene lost 7 bases, with 9 bases spanning the gap. Germline lookup yields CDR1 SGHVS and CDR2 FQNEAQ. CDR3 DNA: TGTGCCAGCAGCTTACAAATCCCTAATGAGCAGTTCTTC. It codes for CASSLQIPNEQFF. The variable domain in full, with the rest retrieved from reference TRBV7-8 and TRBJ2-1, is GAGVSQSPRYKVAKRGQDVALRCDPISGHVSLFWYQQALGQGPEFLTYFQNEAQLDKSGLPSDRFFAERPEGSVSTLKIQRTQQEDSAVYLCASSLQIPNEQFFGPGTRLTVL.

The chain links TRBV20-1 to TRBJ2-1, with TRBD1 matching 9 bases. Germline CDR1 DFQATT, CDR2 SNEGSKA (reference sequence). The trim removed 1 base at V and 5 bases at J, leaving 9 bases unmatched. The length of the CDR3 is 16 residues. The CDR3 DNA reads as TGCAGTGCTAGAGCGTCGAGGGACAGGGTTGACAATGAGCAGTTCTTC. It specifies CSARASRDRVDNEQFF.

In nucleotides, the CDR3 is TGTGCCACCAGTGACCACAGGGGTCAGCCCCAGCATTTT. Protein sequence: CATSDHRGQPQHF. This chain connects TRBV24-1 to TRBJ1-5; 7 positions match TRBD1. This CDR3 contains 13 residues. CDR1 KGHDR and CDR2 SFDVKD come from the germline V gene. J lost 6 bases, V lost 4 bases, and 2 bases had no gene match.

This clonotype has a count of ten or more. The chain carries TRBV20-1 and TRBJ1-5; a possible D gene is TRBD1 (6 bases). CDR1 is DFQATT, CDR2 SNEGSKA, per germline (reference sequence). Trimming took off 0 bases at V and 6 bases at J, with 18 bases between the two ends. This CDR3 contains 16 residues. DNA of the CDR3: TGCAGTGCTAGAGATCCGGGATACAGGGCTCGTCAGCCCCAGCATTTT. As protein: CSARDPGYRARQPQHF.

V and J are TRBV6-2 or TRBV6-3 and TRBJ2-5, with TRBD2 matching over 7 bases. Germline CDR1 reads MNHEY; CDR2 reads SVGEGT. The V and J ends lost 2 bases and 1 base, in that order; junction bases with no gene match: 4. This CDR3 spans 15 amino acids. Here the CDR3 DNA reads TGTGCCAGCAGTTACGGGGGACTAATCCAAGAGACCCAGTACTTC. Encoded protein: CASSYGGLIQETQYF.

This clonotype was counted at least ten times. This sequence joins TRBV12-3 or TRBV12-4 and TRBJ1-4; possibly TRBD1 for D (5 bases). The CDR3 spans 14 residues. Trimming stripped 6 bases from V and 7 bases from J, with 15 bases between. For the CDR3, the DNA is TGTGCCAGCAGAAACAGGCAATTAGCTGAAAAACTGTTTTTT. Translated: CASRNRQLAEKLFF.

In DNA, the CDR3 is TGCGCCAGCAGCTTGGGTGAGACGATGATGAGCTACGAGCAGTACTTC. It is translated as CASSLGETMMSYEQYF. The chain is built from TRBV5-1 and TRBJ2-7; D gene uncertain. The germline V gene encodes CDR1 SGHRS and CDR2 YFSETQ. V was clipped by 0 bases and J by 3 bases, with 16 bases between them. The CDR3 length is 16 residues.

This chain links TRBV4-3 with TRBJ2-1, with 10 bases fitting TRBD2. The V segment lost 3 bases and the J segment 5 bases; nucleotides outside the gene matches: 13. The CDR3 is 18 amino acids. Germline V gives CDR1 LGHNA, CDR2 YSLEER. In DNA, the CDR3 is TGCGCCAGCAGCCACCAGACTAGCGGGTTTCACACCCACAATGAGCAGTTCTTC. Translated, it gives CASSHQTSGFHTHNEQFF.

Many counts were recorded for this clonotype. The chain employs TRBV15 and TRBJ2-4; D call uncertain. With 5 bases removed from V and 12 bases from J, the gap between germline ends came to 17 bases. CDR1 is LNHNV and CDR2 is YYDKDF in the germline V gene (reference sequence). CDR3 length: 13 residues. CDR3: CATSERRKGNQYF. Written as DNA, the CDR3 is TGTGCCACCAGCGAGCGCCGGAAGGGAAATCAGTACTTC.

This clonotype was observed at least ten times. The genes are TRBV29-1 and TRBJ2-1, with 10 bases that match TRBD2. The CDR3 is 16 amino acids. The V and J ends lost 2 bases and 4 bases, in that order; junction bases with no gene match: 8. CDR1 SQVTM and CDR2 ANQGSEA come from the germline V gene. The CDR3 is CSVEPASGGTYNEQFF. The CDR3, as DNA: TGCAGCGTTGAACCCGCTAGCGGGGGAACTTACAATGAGCAGTTCTTC.

This clonotype was detected many times. This sequence joins TRBV30 and TRBJ1-6; D is ambiguous. The CDR3 has 15 amino acids. Per germline, CDR1 GTSNPN and CDR2 SVGIG (reference sequence). The V gene lost 4 bases and the J gene lost 0 bases, with 10 bases spanning the gap. CDR3 in amino acids: CAWKVDHSYNSPLHF. Written as DNA, the CDR3 is TGTGCCTGGAAAGTGGACCACTCCTATAATTCACCCCTCCACTTT.

The chain links TRBV6-1 to TRBJ1-6; weak D call: TRBD1 (6 bases). The V gene lost 7 bases and the J gene lost 5 bases, with 15 bases spanning the gap. The CDR3 sequence is 15 residues long. Germline lookup yields CDR1 MNHNS and CDR2 SASEGT. CDR3 DNA: TGTGCCAGCACCAGGAAGGGGGTGGATAATTCACCCCTCCACTTT. Protein sequence: CASTRKGVDNSPLHF.

Comments on this clonotype: This may stem from a read error, because a much larger clone lies one nucleotide away. The chain joins TRBV20-1 to TRBJ1-1; a weak D match, TRBD1 (6 bases). Germline CDR1 is DFQATT and CDR2 is SNEGSKA (reference sequence). CDR3 length: 14 amino acids. V lost 5 bases, J lost 6 bases, and 19 bases lay in between. The DNA of the CDR3 is TGCAGTGCTGGGGGCACCGGGATAGGGGCTGAAGCTTTCTTT. Its translation is CSAGGTGIGAEAFF.